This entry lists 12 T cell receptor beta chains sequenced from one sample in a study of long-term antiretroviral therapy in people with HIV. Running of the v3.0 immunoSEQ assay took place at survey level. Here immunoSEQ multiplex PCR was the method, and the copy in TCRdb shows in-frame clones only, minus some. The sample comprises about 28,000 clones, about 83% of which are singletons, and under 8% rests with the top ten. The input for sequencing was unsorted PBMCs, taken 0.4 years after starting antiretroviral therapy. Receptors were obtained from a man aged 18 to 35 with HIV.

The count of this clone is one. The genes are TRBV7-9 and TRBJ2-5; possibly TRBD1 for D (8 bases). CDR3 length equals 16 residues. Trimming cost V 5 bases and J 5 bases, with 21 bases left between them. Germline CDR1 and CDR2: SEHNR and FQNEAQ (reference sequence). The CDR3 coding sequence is TGTGCCAGCAGCCCGCCGGGGGGACAGGTTCGGGAGACCCAGTACTTC. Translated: CASSPPGGQVRETQYF.

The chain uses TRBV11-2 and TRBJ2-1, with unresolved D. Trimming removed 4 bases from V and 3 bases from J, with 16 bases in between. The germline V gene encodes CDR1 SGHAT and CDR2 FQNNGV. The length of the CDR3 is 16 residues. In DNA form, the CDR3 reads TGTGCCAGCAGCTATTCGGAGCACTCAGGCTACAATGAGCAGTTCTTC. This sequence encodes CASSYSEHSGYNEQFF.

The CDR3 here is CASSQESRAAEQYF. DNA for the CDR3: TGTGCCAGCAGTCAGGAGTCCAGGGCGGCCGAGCAGTACTTC. The rearrangement uses TRBV7-9 and TRBJ2-7, with D tentatively TRBD1 (5 bases). This CDR3 comprises 14 residues. V dropped 6 bases and J dropped 6 bases, with 18 bases sitting between them. CDR1 SEHNR and CDR2 FQNEAQ come from the germline V gene (reference sequence).

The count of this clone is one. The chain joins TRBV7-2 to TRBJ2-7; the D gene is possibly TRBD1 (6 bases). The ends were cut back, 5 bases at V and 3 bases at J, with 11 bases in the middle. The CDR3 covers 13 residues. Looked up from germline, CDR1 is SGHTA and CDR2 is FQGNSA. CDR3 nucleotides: TGTGCCAGCAGCCCAGGACAGTTCTACGAGCAGTACTTC. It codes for CASSPGQFYEQYF.

In DNA form, the CDR3 reads TGTGCCAGCAGCGGACCAAGCTACGAGCAGTACTTC. Amino acid sequence: CASSGPSYEQYF. The chain has TRBV6-1 and TRBJ2-7; D unresolved. The CDR3 totals 12 residues. Germline CDR1 reads MNHNS; CDR2 reads SASEGT. Trimming cost V 6 bases and J 3 bases, with 9 bases left between them.

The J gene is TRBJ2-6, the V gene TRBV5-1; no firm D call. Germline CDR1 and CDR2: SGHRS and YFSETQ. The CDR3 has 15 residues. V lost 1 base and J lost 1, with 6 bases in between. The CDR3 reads CASSLLESGANVLTF. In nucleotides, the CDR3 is TGCGCCAGCAGCTTGTTGGAGTCTGGGGCCAACGTCCTGACTTTC.

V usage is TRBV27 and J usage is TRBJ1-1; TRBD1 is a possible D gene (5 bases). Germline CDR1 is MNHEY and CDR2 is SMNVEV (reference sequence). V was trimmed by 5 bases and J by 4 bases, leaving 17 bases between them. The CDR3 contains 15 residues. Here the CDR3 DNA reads TGTGCCAGCAGTCCTATCTCTTGGGGGAGCACTGAAGCTTTCTTT. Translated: CASSPISWGSTEAFF.

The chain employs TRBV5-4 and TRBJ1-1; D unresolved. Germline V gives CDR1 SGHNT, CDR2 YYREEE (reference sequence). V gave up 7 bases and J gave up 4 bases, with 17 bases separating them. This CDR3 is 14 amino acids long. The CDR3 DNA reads TGTGCCAGCCAGATAAGTAGTTTTACCACTGAAGCTTTCTTT. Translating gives CASQISSFTTEAFF. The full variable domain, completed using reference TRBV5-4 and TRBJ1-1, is ETGVTQSPTHLIKTRGQQVTLRCSSQSGHNTVSWYQQALGQGPQFIFQYYREEENGRGNFPPRFSGLQFPNYSSELNVNALELDDSALYLCASQISSFTTEAFFGQGTRLTVV.

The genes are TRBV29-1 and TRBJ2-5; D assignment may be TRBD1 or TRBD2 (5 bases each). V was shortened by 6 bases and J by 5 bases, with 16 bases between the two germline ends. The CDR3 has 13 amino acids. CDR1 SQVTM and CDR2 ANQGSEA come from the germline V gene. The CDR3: CSVRDGWGETQYF. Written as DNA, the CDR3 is TGCAGCGTCCGGGACGGTTGGGGGGAGACCCAGTACTTC.

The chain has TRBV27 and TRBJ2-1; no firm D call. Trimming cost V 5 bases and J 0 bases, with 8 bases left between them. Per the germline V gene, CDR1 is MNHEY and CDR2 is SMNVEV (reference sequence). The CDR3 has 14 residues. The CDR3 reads CASSIPYSYNEQFF. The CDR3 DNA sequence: TGTGCCAGCAGTATCCCGTACTCCTACAATGAGCAGTTCTTC.

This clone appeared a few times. The CDR3 loop is CASSFLAGEQYF. CDR3 coding DNA: TGTGCCAGCAGCTTCCTCGCGGGAGAGCAGTACTTC. The chain couples TRBV7-9 to TRBJ2-7, with D perhaps matching TRBD2 (6 bases). Trimming removed 3 bases at V and 7 bases at J, with 10 bases between. The CDR3 covers 12 residues. From germline, CDR1 is SEHNR and CDR2 FQNEAQ (reference sequence).

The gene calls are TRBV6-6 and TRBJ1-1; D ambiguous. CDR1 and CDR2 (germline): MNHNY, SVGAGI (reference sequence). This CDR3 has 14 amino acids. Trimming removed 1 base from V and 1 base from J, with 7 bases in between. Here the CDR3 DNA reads TGTGCCAGCAGTTACTTGGGCTGGAACACTGAAGCTTTCTTT. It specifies CASSYLGWNTEAFF.